Each of the 27 T cell receptor beta chains below was sequenced from the same sample in a study of T cell changes during pregnancy in multiple sclerosis. Profiling relied on immunoSEQ multiplex PCR, and the TCRdb table lists in-frame clones only, not all of them. The sample yields about 36,000 clones, 85% to 95% seen once. Source: CD4+ T cells from peripheral blood mononuclear cells, taken in the first trimester of pregnancy. These receptors were collected from a female donor with multiple sclerosis, enrolled in a pregnancy study.

A single count supports this clone. The rearrangement links TRBV9 to TRBJ2-7; 10 bases line up with TRBD2. CDR1 and CDR2 (germline): SGDLS, YYNGEE. The CDR3 consists of 15 residues. The junction had 6 bases not matched to a gene; V was cut back by 4 bases and J by 2 bases. The CDR3 nucleotides are TGTGCCAGCAGCCCCAGGAGCGGGGGGGCCTACGAGCAGTACTTC. This codes for CASSPRSGGAYEQYF.

The gene calls are TRBV19 and TRBJ1-6, with 8 positions matching TRBD1. The V segment lost 10 bases and the J segment 7 bases; nucleotides outside the gene matches: 12. This CDR3 comprises 15 residues. Germline V gene lookup returns CDR1 LNHDA and CDR2 SQIVND (reference sequence). The CDR3 region is CATGQGGLGNSPLHF. CDR3 coding DNA: TGTGCCACCGGACAGGGCGGATTGGGGAATTCACCCCTCCACTTT. The entire variable domain, with the rest obtained from reference TRBV19 and TRBJ1-6, is as follows: DGGITQSPKYLFRKEGQNVTLSCEQNLNHDAMYWYRQDPGQGLRLIYYSQIVNDFQKGDIAEGYSVSREKKESFPLTVTSAQKNPTAFYLCATGQGGLGNSPLHFGNGTRLTVT.

This clone was detected a few times. The chain has TRBV18 and TRBJ1-6; D uncertain. V dropped 2 bases and J dropped 5 bases, with 13 bases sitting between them. Germline-derived CDR1 and CDR2 are KGHSH and LQKENI. The length of the CDR3 is 16 residues. The CDR3 is CASSPSPGGNNSPLHF. DNA for the CDR3: TGTGCCAGCTCACCATCACCAGGAGGGAATAATTCACCCCTCCACTTT.

The CDR3 loop is CASRSGAKNIQYF. In DNA form, the CDR3 reads TGTGCCAGTAGGTCCGGGGCCAAAAACATTCAGTACTTC. The chain employs TRBV19 and TRBJ2-4; no clear D. CDR1 and CDR2 (germline): LNHDA, SQIVND (reference sequence). CDR3 size: 13 residues. With 6 bases removed from V and 1 base from J, the gap between germline ends came to 7 bases.

The chain combines TRBV5-4 with TRBJ1-2; a weak D match, TRBD1 (6 bases). CDR1 is SGHNT and CDR2 is YYREEE in the germline V gene (reference sequence). The CDR3 spans 15 residues. Trimming stripped 3 bases from V and 8 bases from J, with 20 bases between. This chain's CDR3 is CASSSSTDRIGGYTF. CDR3 in DNA: TGTGCCAGCAGCTCCTCCACTGACAGGATTGGCGGCTACACCTTC.

J is TRBJ1-1 and V is TRBV6-5; D is undetermined. The CDR3 has 14 amino acids. Trimming stripped 8 bases from V and 1 base from J, with 14 bases between. The germline CDR1 and CDR2 sequences are MNHEY and SVGAGI. Here the CDR3 DNA reads TGTGCCAGCTACAGCTCCCAAGGGAACACTGAAGCTTTCTTT. Translation: CASYSSQGNTEAFF.

The J gene is TRBJ2-4, the V gene TRBV5-1; the D gene is possibly TRBD1 (6 bases). With 4 bases removed from V and 8 bases from J, the gap between germline ends came to 19 bases. The CDR3 runs to 15 residues. Looked up from germline, CDR1 is SGHRS and CDR2 is YFSETQ. The CDR3 is CASSLTGTGRDIQYF. The CDR3 region has the DNA TGCGCCAGCAGCCTCACAGGGACGGGTCGGGACATTCAGTACTTC. Supplemented by reference TRBV5-1 and TRBJ2-4, the full variable domain reads KAGVTQTPRYLIKTRGQQVTLSCSPISGHRSVSWYQQTPGQGLQFLFEYFSETQRNKGNFPGRFSGRQFSNSRSEMNVSTLELGDSALYLCASSLTGTGRDIQYFGAGTRLSVL.

The chain uses TRBV5-8 and TRBJ2-1, with D maybe TRBD1 (6 bases). CDR3 size: 16 residues. Trimming cost V 4 bases and J 10 bases, with 24 bases left between them. Per germline, CDR1 SGHTS and CDR2 YDEGEE. DNA of the CDR3: TGTGCCAGCAGCCCAGTAGGAACAGGGCCCACTCGGGAGCAGTTCTTC. Amino acids: CASSPVGTGPTREQFF. The full variable domain, its missing parts supplied by reference TRBV5-8 and TRBJ2-1, is EAGVTQSPTHLIKTRGQQATLRCSPISGHTSVYWYQQALGLGLQFLLWYDEGEERNRGNFPPRFSGRQFPNYSSELNVNALELEDSALYLCASSPVGTGPTREQFFGPGTRLTVL.

In this sample, this clone turned up once. The J gene is TRBJ1-2, the V gene TRBV6-1; D gene uncertain. V gave up 1 base and J gave up 0 bases, with 15 bases separating them. This CDR3 spans 17 amino acids. Germline V gene sequence: CDR1 MNHNS, CDR2 SASEGT. In nucleotides, the CDR3 is TGTGCCAGCAGTGAAGAAACAACAGCTTACCCTAACTATGGCTACACCTTC. Protein: CASSEETTAYPNYGYTF.

The chain is built from TRBV29-1 and TRBJ1-1; 7 bases map to TRBD1. CDR1 and CDR2 (germline): SQVTM, ANQGSEA. The CDR3 covers 12 residues. J was trimmed by 6 bases and V by 3 bases; bases with no gene match: 4. CDR3 amino acids: CSVETGRPEAFF. DNA for the CDR3: TGCAGCGTTGAGACAGGGAGGCCTGAAGCTTTCTTT.

For the CDR3, the DNA is TGTGCCAGCAGAACTGCGGGGGACAGGGTCTATGGCTACACCTTC. Translated, it gives CASRTAGDRVYGYTF. The V call is TRBV6-1, the J call TRBJ1-2, with 9 bases fitting TRBD1. Germline trimming cut 6 bases from V and 4 bases from J; bases unmatched to any gene: 9. Germline values: CDR1 MNHNS, CDR2 SASEGT. CDR3 length: 15 amino acids.

A few counts support this clone. J is TRBJ2-7 and V is TRBV27; 9 positions match TRBD1. The CDR3 runs to 14 residues. The ends lost 6 bases at V and 6 bases at J; junction bases unmatched: 9. Germline-derived CDR1 and CDR2 are MNHEY and SMNVEV (reference sequence). This CDR3 reads CASSRSGTGTEQYF. In nucleotides, the CDR3 is TGTGCCAGCAGCCGCTCCGGGACAGGGACCGAGCAGTACTTC.

This chain joins TRBV19 and TRBJ2-7; 8 bases agree with TRBD1. CDR3 size: 15 residues. After removal of 7 bases from V and 6 bases from J, the junction contained 14 bases not matched to a gene. Germline V gene data show CDR1 as LNHDA and CDR2 as SQIVND (reference sequence). The CDR3 coding sequence is TGTGCCAGTACCCAATCGACAGGGGCTTATGGCGAGCAGTACTTC. Its translation: CASTQSTGAYGEQYF.

This clone came up a few times. The J gene is TRBJ2-7, the V gene TRBV19; D call uncertain. Germline V CDR1 and CDR2: LNHDA, SQIVND (reference sequence). This CDR3 contains 9 residues. The germline V and J ends were trimmed by 6 bases and 8 bases, with 5 bases remaining between them. Written as DNA, the CDR3 is TGTGCCAGTAGCCCTAAGCAGTACTTC. Its protein is CASSPKQYF.

The chain couples TRBV7-2 to TRBJ2-1, with 10 bases aligning to TRBD2. The CDR3 totals 15 residues. Germline CDR1 SGHTA, CDR2 FQGNSA. Losses at the gene ends were 5 bases for V and 9 bases for J; bases not matched to a gene: 10. The DNA of the CDR3 is TGTGCCAGCAGCCCGGGGAGCGGGGGGGCCAGTGAGCAGTTCTTC. This translates into CASSPGSGGASEQFF. The whole variable domain, remainder taken from reference TRBV7-2 and TRBJ2-1, is GAGVSQSPSNKVTEKGKDVELRCDPISGHTALYWYRQSLGQGLEFLIYFQGNSAPDKSGLPSDRFSAERTGGSVSTLTIQRTQQEDSAVYLCASSPGSGGASEQFFGPGTRLTVL.

CDR3 sequence reads: CASSYAPEQGVPLHF. The DNA of the CDR3 is TGTGCCAGCAGTTACGCCCCCGAACAGGGAGTACCCCTCCACTTT. V usage is TRBV6-6 and J usage is TRBJ1-6; weak D call: TRBD1 (6 bases). Germline CDR1 MNHNY, CDR2 SVGAGI (reference sequence). The CDR3 length is 15 residues. V was pared by 2 bases and J by 12 bases, with 17 bases between.

This clone was counted between two and nine times. The genes are TRBV18 and TRBJ1-5; 9 bases are a match to TRBD1. Looked up from germline, CDR1 is KGHSH and CDR2 is LQKENI. This CDR3 has 17 amino acids. V lost 1 base, J lost 6 bases, and 10 bases stayed unmatched. The CDR3 bases are TGTGCCAGCTCACCACTTAGGGACAGGGTTTTCCGTCAGCCCCAGCATTTT. Encoded protein: CASSPLRDRVFRQPQHF.

This clone turned up a few times. The chain uses TRBV29-1 and TRBJ1-1; tentative D call: TRBD1 (6 bases). The germline CDR1 and CDR2 sequences are SQVTM and ANQGSEA. V was clipped by 5 bases and J by 1 base, with 11 bases between them. This CDR3 region has 13 residues. The CDR3 region is CSVTGTGNTEAFF. CDR3 sequence (DNA): TGCAGCGTTACAGGGACCGGGAACACTGAAGCTTTCTTT.

This chain uses TRBV7-2 with TRBJ2-3; D call uncertain. The CDR3 totals 12 residues. V dropped 2 bases and J dropped 6 bases, with 6 bases sitting between them. Germline V gene sequence: CDR1 SGHTA, CDR2 FQGNSA. The CDR3 protein is CASSLLSDTQYF. CDR3 bases: TGTGCCAGCAGCTTATTGTCGGATACGCAGTATTTT.

The gene calls are TRBV18 and TRBJ2-3; the match to TRBD2 covers 8 bases. The CDR3 sequence is 17 residues long. V shed 3 bases, J shed 3 bases, and the junction held 11 bases outside the gene matches. In germline, CDR1 is KGHSH, CDR2 LQKENI. CDR3 nucleotide sequence: TGTGCCAGCTCACCTGCGGCCCTAGCGGGTAGGACAGATACGCAGTATTTT. Its protein is CASSPAALAGRTDTQYF.

This clone was detected only a few times. The chain joins TRBV2 to TRBJ2-5; 12 nucleotides line up with TRBD2. CDR1 and CDR2 (germline): SNHLY, FYNNEI. The CDR3 covers 16 residues. V lost 3 bases, J lost 5 bases, and 7 bases stayed unmatched. The CDR3 sequence is CASSEAGLAGYETQYF. DNA for the CDR3: TGTGCCAGCAGTGAGGCGGGACTAGCGGGCTATGAGACCCAGTACTTC.

The chain recombines TRBV6-6 with TRBJ1-5, with 7 bases matching TRBD1. This CDR3 spans 15 amino acids. Per germline, CDR1 MNHNY and CDR2 SVGAGI (reference sequence). V shed 5 bases, J shed 7 bases, and the junction held 11 bases outside the gene matches. The CDR3 DNA sequence: TGTGCCAGCAGTCGAACAGGGGATTTCGACCAGCCCCAGCATTTT. Protein: CASSRTGDFDQPQHF.

This chain joins TRBV7-2 and TRBJ1-3; a weak D match, TRBD1 (5 bases). Trimming shortened V by 3 bases and J by 3 bases, and 9 bases separated the two germline ends. Germline-derived CDR1 and CDR2 are SGHTA and FQGNSA. The CDR3 runs 14 residues. CDR3 protein: CASSLGGGGNTIYF. The CDR3 region has the DNA TGTGCCAGCAGCTTGGGGGGTGGTGGAAACACCATATATTTT. Supplemented by reference TRBV7-2 and TRBJ1-3, the full variable domain reads GAGVSQSPSNKVTEKGKDVELRCDPISGHTALYWYRQSLGQGLEFLIYFQGNSAPDKSGLPSDRFSAERTGGSVSTLTIQRTQQEDSAVYLCASSLGGGGNTIYFGEGSWLTVV.

The chain has TRBV19 and TRBJ1-5; D remains unclear. The germline V gene encodes CDR1 LNHDA and CDR2 SQIVND (reference sequence). The length of the CDR3 is 16 residues. V was clipped by 3 bases and J by 1 base, with 13 bases between them. Here the CDR3 DNA reads TGTGCCAGTAGTATCCTCAGGCTTGTGAGCAATCAGCCCCAGCATTTT. It yields the protein CASSILRLVSNQPQHF.

The rearrangement links TRBV4-3 to TRBJ2-3; 8 nucleotides line up with TRBD2. V shed 2 bases, J shed 4 bases, and the junction held 11 bases outside the gene matches. The CDR3 length is 17 residues. Germline V lookup: CDR1 LGHNA, CDR2 YSLEER. The CDR3 loop reads CASSQPGSGGVSDTQYF. The CDR3 nucleotides are TGCGCCAGCAGCCAACCGGGATCCGGGGGGGTCTCAGATACGCAGTATTTT.

This chain links TRBV14 with TRBJ1-2; TRBD1 is a possible D gene (5 bases). CDR1 is SGHDN and CDR2 is FVKESK in the germline V gene. This CDR3 has 13 residues. Trimming removed 4 bases from V and 2 bases from J, with 8 bases in between. CDR3 DNA sequence: TGTGCCAGCAGCCCGACAGAAAACTATGGCTACACCTTC. Its protein is CASSPTENYGYTF.

CDR3 loop: CASSLTPQGAAGELFF. The CDR3 region has the DNA TGTGCCAGCAGCTTAACCCCACAGGGGGCGGCCGGGGAGCTGTTTTTT. The genes are TRBV7-3 and TRBJ2-2, with 9 bases fitting TRBD1. V lost 0 bases and J lost 6; bases outside the gene matches: 5. CDR3 size: 16 residues. The germline V gene has CDR1 SGHTA and CDR2 FQGTGA. Together with reference TRBV7-3 and TRBJ2-2, the CDR3 gives the full variable domain: GAGVSQTPSNKVTEKGKYVELRCDPISGHTALYWYRQSLGQGPEFLIYFQGTGAADDSGLPNDRFFAVRPEGSVSTLKIQRTERGDSAVYLCASSLTPQGAAGELFFGEGSRLTVL.